The 30 T cell receptor beta chains presented below share a single source sample, sequenced in a study of T cell responses to AZD1222 COVID-19 vaccine. The method was immunoSEQ multiplex PCR; TCRdb's version includes in-frame clones alone and lacks a portion of them. The sample includes over 80,000 clones, more than 80% seen only once; the top ten take roughly 31%. The sample here was peripheral blood, taken on day 0 of AZD1222 vaccination. These receptors originate from an adult in good health.

The chain is built from TRBV9 and TRBJ2-3; D is perhaps TRBD2 (6 bases). V lost 3 bases, J lost 2 bases, and 10 bases lay in between. Germline CDR1 reads SGDLS; CDR2 reads YYNGEE. The CDR3 sequence is 14 residues long. The CDR3 DNA sequence: TGTGCCAGCAGCGCCGGGGGTCCCACAGATACGCAGTATTTT. Encoded protein: CASSAGGPTDTQYF.

V usage is TRBV7-2 and J usage is TRBJ1-6; D is possibly TRBD1 (6 bases). This CDR3 has 16 amino acids. Looked up from germline, CDR1 is SGHTA and CDR2 is FQGNSA. The V end was cut by 4 bases, the J end by 6 bases, with 16 bases between. CDR3 in DNA: TGTGCCAGCAGCTACCTGGGCGGGGGCCTTAATTCACCCCTCCACTTT. It yields the protein CASSYLGGGLNSPLHF. Complete variable domain (other parts from reference TRBV7-2 and TRBJ1-6): GAGVSQSPSNKVTEKGKDVELRCDPISGHTALYWYRQSLGQGLEFLIYFQGNSAPDKSGLPSDRFSAERTGGSVSTLTIQRTQQEDSAVYLCASSYLGGGLNSPLHFGNGTRLTVT.

Of note for this clone: The junction departs from the called germline gene at one end, perhaps through a read error. V and J are TRBV7-2 and TRBJ2-6; possible D gene TRBD1, 5 bases. Germline CDR1 and CDR2: SGHTA and FQGNSA. This CDR3 has 15 residues. The CDR3 sequence: CASSPLNSGANVPTF. In DNA form, the CDR3 reads TGTGCCAGCAGCCCCCTTAACTCTGGGGCCAACGTCCCGACTTTC. The full variable domain, completed using reference TRBV7-2 and TRBJ2-6, is GAGVSQSPSNKVTEKGKDVELRCDPISGHTALYWYRQSLGQGLEFLIYFQGNSAPDKSGLPSDRFSAERTGGSVSTLTIQRTQQEDSAVYLCASSPLNSGANVPTFGAGSRLTVL.

The chain carries TRBV2 and TRBJ1-5; 10 nucleotides align to TRBD1. J gave up 2 bases and V 7 bases, and 8 bases lay outside the gene matches. Germline V gene data show CDR1 as SNHLY and CDR2 as FYNNEI. This CDR3 is built from 16 residues. CDR3 protein: CASTRDRGGRNQPQHF. In DNA, the CDR3 is TGTGCCAGCACTAGGGACAGGGGAGGTCGCAATCAGCCCCAGCATTTT.

This chain connects TRBV5-4 to TRBJ2-7; D gene unclear. From germline, CDR1 is SGHNT and CDR2 YYREEE (reference sequence). This CDR3 has 16 amino acids. Deletions cut 4 bases from V and 0 bases from J, with 17 bases between. The CDR3 loop reads CASSPAPPFSSYEQYF. The CDR3, as DNA: TGTGCCAGCAGCCCCGCGCCCCCCTTCAGCTCCTACGAGCAGTACTTC.

The chain links TRBV20-1 to TRBJ2-7; D remains ambiguous. The CDR3 length is 8 residues. Per the germline V gene, CDR1 is DFQATT and CDR2 is SNEGSKA (reference sequence). V lost 7 bases and J lost 7, with 5 bases in between. CDR3 DNA sequence: TGCAGTGTCCAGGAGCAGTACTTC. It codes for CSVQEQYF.

This chain joins TRBV6-1 and TRBJ1-3; 7 nucleotides line up with TRBD1. V was clipped by 2 bases and J by 7 bases; unmatched bases: 8. The CDR3 consists of 15 residues. Germline CDR1 MNHNS, CDR2 SASEGT. DNA for the CDR3: TGTGCCAGCAGTGAAATGATAGGGGGCCGGAACACCATATATTTT. Translated, it gives CASSEMIGGRNTIYF.

This rearrangement joins TRBV19 to TRBJ2-7, with D possibly matching TRBD2 (6 bases). The CDR3 loop spans 13 amino acids. Trimming stripped 6 bases from V and 2 bases from J, with 11 bases between. The germline gives CDR1 LNHDA, CDR2 SQIVND (reference sequence). CDR3 loop: CASRDGTAYEQYF. CDR3 nucleotide sequence: TGTGCCAGTAGAGATGGGACTGCCTACGAGCAGTACTTC. The full variable domain, rest sourced from reference TRBV19 and TRBJ2-7, is DGGITQSPKYLFRKEGQNVTLSCEQNLNHDAMYWYRQDPGQGLRLIYYSQIVNDFQKGDIAEGYSVSREKKESFPLTVTSAQKNPTAFYLCASRDGTAYEQYFGPGTRLTVT.

The chain couples TRBV25-1 to TRBJ1-2; D not certain. Trimming cost V 8 bases and J 3 bases, with 13 bases left between them. CDR1 is MGHDK, CDR2 SYGVNS, per germline. The CDR3 loop spans 13 amino acids. CDR3 region: CASSGPGDYGYTF. The CDR3 coding sequence is TGTGCCAGCTCCGGTCCCGGGGACTATGGCTACACCTTC.

The rearrangement uses TRBV19 and TRBJ2-4; D may be TRBD1 or TRBD2 (6 bases each). V dropped 1 base and J dropped 6 bases, with 10 bases sitting between them. CDR1 LNHDA and CDR2 SQIVND come from the germline V gene (reference sequence). The CDR3 has 14 residues. CDR3 sequence (DNA): TGTGCCAGTAGTATAGGGCCGGGGGCAAACATTCAGTACTTC. Translated, it gives CASSIGPGANIQYF. Filled out from reference TRBV19 and TRBJ2-4, the complete variable domain reads DGGITQSPKYLFRKEGQNVTLSCEQNLNHDAMYWYRQDPGQGLRLIYYSQIVNDFQKGDIAEGYSVSREKKESFPLTVTSAQKNPTAFYLCASSIGPGANIQYFGAGTRLSVL.

The chain has TRBV28 and TRBJ2-1, with 9 bases that match TRBD2. The V segment lost 3 bases and the J segment 9 bases; nucleotides outside the gene matches: 12. Germline lookup yields CDR1 MDHEN and CDR2 SYDVKM. CDR3 length: 16 residues. CDR3 nucleotides: TGTGCCAGCAGTTTTTTTAGCGGGAGCGGTTTTGGTGAGCAGTTCTTC. This encodes CASSFFSGSGFGEQFF.

The CDR3: CASSPRQGSPTDTQYF. In DNA form, the CDR3 reads TGTGCCAGCTCCCCTCGACAGGGGTCCCCCACAGATACGCAGTATTTT. This chain joins TRBV18 and TRBJ2-3, with 8 bases that match TRBD1. The J segment lost 2 bases and the V segment lost 6 bases, leaving 10 bases of the junction unmatched. Germline CDR1 is KGHSH and CDR2 is LQKENI. The CDR3 extends over 16 amino acids.

The sample holds a few counts of this clone. The chain uses TRBV5-4 and TRBJ2-5; TRBD2 is a possible D gene (6 bases). Trimming pared 5 bases from V and 2 bases from J, leaving 22 bases between. CDR1 is SGHNT, CDR2 YYREEE, per germline (reference sequence). The CDR3 length is 17 residues. CDR3 DNA: TGTGCCAGCAGTTATCCCTTAGGAGGGCCGGGGCAAGAGACCCAGTACTTC. As protein: CASSYPLGGPGQETQYF.

J is TRBJ1-2 and V is TRBV6-5; D not certain. V was clipped by 4 bases and J by 1 base, with 7 bases between them. CDR3 length: 13 residues. In germline, CDR1 is MNHEY, CDR2 SVGAGI. The CDR3 DNA sequence: TGTGCCAGCAGTTTAAGGGATAACTATGGCTACACCTTC. It yields the protein CASSLRDNYGYTF.

Written as DNA, the CDR3 is TGTGCCAGCAGCCACCTTTCCGGGGTTAATGAAAAACTGTTTTTT. It specifies CASSHLSGVNEKLFF. The chain has TRBV3-1 (or the pseudogene TRBV3-2) and TRBJ1-4, with no clear D. Germline CDR1 and CDR2: LGHDT and YNNKEL (reference sequence). The CDR3 runs to 15 residues. The V end lost 3 bases, the J end lost 4 bases, and 12 bases lay between the germline ends.

This chain uses TRBV2 with TRBJ2-5; D gene ambiguous. Trimming took off 3 bases at V and 6 bases at J, with 5 bases between the two ends. Germline lookup yields CDR1 SNHLY and CDR2 FYNNEI. The CDR3 covers 11 residues. CDR3 nucleotides: TGTGCCAGCAGTGATGCGCAGACCCAGTACTTC. Translating it yields CASSDAQTQYF.

V usage is TRBV29-1 and J usage is TRBJ1-5; no reliable D call. The germline CDR1 and CDR2 sequences are SQVTM and ANQGSEA. V lost 3 bases and J lost 4, with 10 bases in between. The CDR3 loop spans 13 amino acids. This CDR3 reads CSVEVALNQPQHF. The CDR3 region has the DNA TGCAGCGTTGAGGTGGCACTTAATCAGCCCCAGCATTTT.

Here the CDR3 reads CASSEGTLNTEAFF. The DNA of the CDR3 is TGTGCCAGCAGCGAAGGGACATTGAACACTGAAGCTTTCTTT. This chain links TRBV7-3 with TRBJ1-1; a weak D match, TRBD1 (6 bases). Germline CDR1 SGHTA, CDR2 FQGTGA. V was shortened by 5 bases and J by 0 bases, with 10 bases between the two germline ends. This CDR3 region has 14 residues.

V gene TRBV2 combines with J gene TRBJ2-5, with D possibly being TRBD1 or TRBD2 (5 bases each). Germline CDR1 and CDR2: SNHLY and FYNNEI. The CDR3 runs to 13 residues. Trimming stripped 3 bases from V and 4 bases from J, with 9 bases between. CDR3 amino acids: CASSDRAGETQYF. The CDR3 DNA sequence: TGTGCCAGCAGTGACAGGGCGGGAGAGACCCAGTACTTC.

This chain connects TRBV7-2 to TRBJ2-7; D is perhaps TRBD1 (6 bases). Trimming took off 1 base at V and 4 bases at J, with 17 bases between the two ends. From germline, CDR1 is SGHTA and CDR2 FQGNSA. The CDR3 is 16 amino acids. DNA for the CDR3: TGTGCCAGCAGCTTAGTTCAGGGGCGCCAGGTATACGAGCAGTACTTC. This codes for CASSLVQGRQVYEQYF.

This clone was detected once. This chain links TRBV4-1 with TRBJ2-1; D gene ambiguous. CDR3 length equals 14 residues. Trimming took 6 bases from V and 5 from J, leaving 14 bases between them. The germline V gene has CDR1 MGHRA and CDR2 YSYEKL. CDR3 coding DNA: TGCGCCAGCAGACGAAAGGACGGGCACAATGAGCAGTTCTTC. Amino acid sequence: CASRRKDGHNEQFF.

The rearrangement joins TRBV27 to TRBJ2-1; D call uncertain. Trimming took 5 bases from V and 0 from J, leaving 5 bases between them. Germline V gene lookup returns CDR1 MNHEY and CDR2 SMNVEV (reference sequence). This CDR3 has 13 amino acids. CDR3 amino acids: CASSHSSYNEQFF. CDR3 coding DNA: TGTGCCAGCAGTCATAGCTCCTACAATGAGCAGTTCTTC.

The chain is built from TRBV19 and TRBJ1-1; no reliable D call. Germline V lookup: CDR1 LNHDA, CDR2 SQIVND (reference sequence). This CDR3 contains 13 residues. V was pared by 3 bases and J by 1 base, with 6 bases between. The chain's CDR3 is CASSISENTEAFF. CDR3 bases: TGTGCCAGTAGTATTTCCGAGAACACTGAAGCTTTCTTT. Complete variable domain (other parts from reference TRBV19 and TRBJ1-1): DGGITQSPKYLFRKEGQNVTLSCEQNLNHDAMYWYRQDPGQGLRLIYYSQIVNDFQKGDIAEGYSVSREKKESFPLTVTSAQKNPTAFYLCASSISENTEAFFGQGTRLTVV.

V usage is TRBV28 and J usage is TRBJ1-6; 8 nucleotides match TRBD1. Germline V CDR1 and CDR2: MDHEN, SYDVKM. The CDR3 is 15 residues long. With 6 bases clipped from V and 5 bases from J, the junction kept 6 bases outside the gene matches. CDR3 region: CASRPPGQDNSPLHF. CDR3 sequence (DNA): TGTGCCAGCAGACCGCCGGGACAGGATAATTCACCCCTCCACTTT.

The rearrangement uses TRBV5-1 and TRBJ2-2; no definite D call. Germline lookup yields CDR1 SGHRS and CDR2 YFSETQ. This CDR3 is 15 amino acids long. V lost 2 bases and J lost 7, with 15 bases in between. The CDR3 nucleotides read TGCGCCAGCAGCTTAGATACAGTTTACAGCGGGGAGCTGTTTTTT. This codes for CASSLDTVYSGELFF.

The V call is TRBV10-1, the J call TRBJ1-1; D not certain. This CDR3 contains 14 residues. The germline V and J ends were trimmed by 0 bases and 7 bases, with 12 bases remaining between them. CDR1 is WNHNN, CDR2 SYGVQD, per germline (reference sequence). CDR3 sequence (DNA): TGCGCCAGCAGTGAGTCGAACGGCCGGGATGAAGCTTTCTTT. Its translation: CASSESNGRDEAFF.

The rearrangement joins TRBV5-1 to TRBJ1-1; TRBD1 is a possible D gene (5 bases). CDR1 is SGHRS, CDR2 YFSETQ, per germline. This CDR3 comprises 14 residues. With 0 bases removed from V and 12 bases from J, the gap between germline ends came to 18 bases. In nucleotides, the CDR3 is TGCGCCAGCAGCTTGGCCAACGAGGGCGGGGGTACTTTCTTT. Encoded protein: CASSLANEGGGTFF.

The chain joins TRBV10-3 to TRBJ2-1; 7 bases fit TRBD2. The CDR3 spans 12 residues. The ends lost 10 bases at V and 8 bases at J; junction bases unmatched: 8. Germline lookup yields CDR1 ENHRY and CDR2 SYGVKD. CDR3 region: CATSGRGDEQFF. CDR3 DNA sequence: TGTGCCACCAGCGGACGGGGGGATGAGCAGTTCTTC.

The chain employs TRBV28 and TRBJ1-3, with 8 nucleotides matching TRBD1. The V gene end was trimmed by 5 bases and the J gene end by 4 bases; junction bases not matched to a gene: 10. The CDR3 runs to 16 residues. The germline V gene has CDR1 MDHEN and CDR2 SYDVKM. The CDR3 coding sequence is TGTGCCAGCAGTAGTCCCGGGACAGGAGGGGGAAACACCATATATTTT. Amino acids: CASSSPGTGGGNTIYF.

The sample holds a few counts of this clone. The identical CDR3 is also encoded by other nucleotide sequences in the sample. This chain links TRBV30 with TRBJ2-1; no clear D. V was shortened by 4 bases and J by 8 bases, with 18 bases between the two germline ends. Germline assignment: CDR1 GTSNPN and CDR2 SVGIG (reference sequence). The CDR3 is 14 residues long. In DNA form, the CDR3 reads TGTGCCTGGACTAAGGGTGGGCCTATCTATGAGCAGTTCTTC. This gives the protein CAWTKGGPIYEQFF.